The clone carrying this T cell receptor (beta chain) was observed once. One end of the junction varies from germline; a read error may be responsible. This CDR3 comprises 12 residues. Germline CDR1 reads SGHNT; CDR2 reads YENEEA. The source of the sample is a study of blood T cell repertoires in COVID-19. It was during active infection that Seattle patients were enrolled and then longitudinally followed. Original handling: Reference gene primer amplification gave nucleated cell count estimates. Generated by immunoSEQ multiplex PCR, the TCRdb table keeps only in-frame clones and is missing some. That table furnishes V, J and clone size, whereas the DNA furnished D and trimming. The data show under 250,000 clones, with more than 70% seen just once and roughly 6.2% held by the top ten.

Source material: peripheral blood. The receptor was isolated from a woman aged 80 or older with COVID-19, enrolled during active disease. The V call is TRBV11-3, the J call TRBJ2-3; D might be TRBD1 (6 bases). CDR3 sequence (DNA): TGTGCCAGCAGCTTAGAGGACAGAAGCTTAAGTTTT. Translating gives CASSLEDRSLSF.